Listed below are T cell receptor beta chains from one sample, sequenced in a study of blood T cell repertoires in COVID-19. Assay used: immunoSEQ multiplex PCR; TCRdb lists only in-frame clones, some missing. The sample holds about 380,000 clones, more than 70% seen once. Sequenced material: PBMCs or T cells enriched from blood (not recorded which). Receptor source: a woman aged 18-30 years who had recovered from COVID-19. The CDR3 runs from the conserved cysteine through the conserved F or W. Fields, in order: J gene, V gene, CDR3 protein.

j_call: TRBJ1-5
v_call: TRBV3-1/TRBV3-2
cdr3_aa: CASSHHGTGANQPQHF

j_call: TRBJ1-2
v_call: TRBV4-3
cdr3_aa: CASSQVGTVGNGYTF

j_call: TRBJ1-5
v_call: TRBV9
cdr3_aa: CASSPRGVMGQPQHF

j_call: TRBJ2-3
v_call: TRBV5-1
cdr3_aa: CASTSWTSGPTDTQYF

j_call: TRBJ1-5
v_call: TRBV10-2
cdr3_aa: CASSGLQGSNQPQHF

j_call: TRBJ2-3
v_call: TRBV7-2
cdr3_aa: CASSPEGGGRGPDTQYF

j_call: TRBJ1-2
v_call: TRBV6-4
cdr3_aa: CASSDSPTGIYGYTF

j_call: TRBJ2-5
v_call: TRBV20-1
cdr3_aa: CSLTKQETQYF

j_call: TRBJ1-6
v_call: TRBV7-9
cdr3_aa: CASRTGVYPNSPLHF

j_call: TRBJ2-3
v_call: TRBV5-1
cdr3_aa: CASSPGGGFGTDTQYF

j_call: TRBJ1-2
v_call: TRBV6-1
cdr3_aa: CASSDTGFGYGYTF

j_call: TRBJ1-4
v_call: TRBV5-1
cdr3_aa: CASSGALRGGGTGHEKLFF

j_call: TRBJ2-2
v_call: TRBV6-5
cdr3_aa: CASSRTSPNTGELFF

j_call: TRBJ2-1
v_call: TRBV7-8
cdr3_aa: CASSIGTSGAVAYNEQFF

j_call: TRBJ1-4
v_call: TRBV6-5
cdr3_aa: CASSYSTGVSEKLFF

j_call: TRBJ1-1
v_call: TRBV7-3
cdr3_aa: CASSLRVGENTEAFF

j_call: TRBJ1-2
v_call: TRBV30
cdr3_aa: CAWSVRTANYGYTF

j_call: TRBJ1-2
v_call: TRBV2
cdr3_aa: CASSEAVGVLYGYTF

j_call: TRBJ1-2
v_call: TRBV5-1
cdr3_aa: CASSLSAGNYGYTF

j_call: TRBJ1-2
v_call: TRBV19
cdr3_aa: CASSIGARGQNYGYTF

j_call: TRBJ2-7
v_call: TRBV9
cdr3_aa: CASSVDQSPYEQYF

j_call: TRBJ1-2
v_call: TRBV4-1
cdr3_aa: CASSFPLRDRDGYTF

j_call: TRBJ1-2
v_call: TRBV27
cdr3_aa: CSSSGYSTGGAYGYTF

j_call: TRBJ2-3
v_call: TRBV7-8
cdr3_aa: CASSLAGLTDTQYF

j_call: TRBJ2-5
v_call: TRBV10-3
cdr3_aa: CAISGTSLRETQYF

j_call: TRBJ2-5
v_call: TRBV3-1/TRBV3-2
cdr3_aa: CASSRQGFTETQYF

j_call: TRBJ1-1
v_call: TRBV7-2
cdr3_aa: CASSLRTEAFF

j_call: TRBJ2-1
v_call: TRBV19
cdr3_aa: CASSRDPLYNEQFF

j_call: TRBJ1-4
v_call: TRBV19
cdr3_aa: CASSPGTGGVPNEKLFF

j_call: TRBJ2-3
v_call: TRBV2
cdr3_aa: CASSRTSGESPLSTDTQYF

j_call: TRBJ2-4
v_call: TRBV19
cdr3_aa: CASSPERGLLRGAKNIQYF

j_call: TRBJ1-2
v_call: TRBV4-2
cdr3_aa: CASSQRGLYGYTF

j_call: TRBJ1-1
v_call: TRBV27
cdr3_aa: CASSFAGTGGVNPEAFF

j_call: TRBJ1-6
v_call: TRBV5-8
cdr3_aa: CASSSSGTISPLHF

j_call: TRBJ2-5
v_call: TRBV27
cdr3_aa: CASSLGVDQETQYF

j_call: TRBJ1-1
v_call: TRBV6-2/TRBV6-3
cdr3_aa: CASSFPGQGDTEAFF

j_call: TRBJ1-2
v_call: TRBV6-2/TRBV6-3
cdr3_aa: CASSFPGQIYGYTF

j_call: TRBJ2-5
v_call: TRBV29-1
cdr3_aa: CSVGTGGRETQYF

j_call: TRBJ1-1
v_call: TRBV6-2/TRBV6-3
cdr3_aa: CASSYGRTEAFF

j_call: TRBJ1-1
v_call: TRBV7-2
cdr3_aa: CASSLEWQGISFF

j_call: TRBJ1-2
v_call: TRBV27
cdr3_aa: CASSLSGGANYGYTF

j_call: TRBJ2-7
v_call: TRBV10-3
cdr3_aa: CAISDSRGSYEQYF

j_call: TRBJ1-1
v_call: TRBV20-1
cdr3_aa: CSARQGTEAFF

j_call: TRBJ1-5
v_call: TRBV19
cdr3_aa: CASSIGPGTDQPQHF

j_call: TRBJ1-1
v_call: TRBV27
cdr3_aa: CASSQRNMNTEAFF

j_call: TRBJ1-1
v_call: TRBV5-1
cdr3_aa: CASSYAGGTEAFF

j_call: TRBJ1-5
v_call: TRBV28
cdr3_aa: CASRPTPGVQTNQPQHF

j_call: TRBJ1-1
v_call: TRBV5-1
cdr3_aa: CASSKDRGLRNTEAFF

j_call: TRBJ2-7
v_call: TRBV24-1
cdr3_aa: CATSDLNSDEGQYF

j_call: TRBJ1-2
v_call: TRBV6-5
cdr3_aa: CASKGGTDGYTF

j_call: TRBJ2-2
v_call: TRBV24-1
cdr3_aa: CATSQTGELFF

j_call: TRBJ1-1
v_call: TRBV4-1
cdr3_aa: CASSPDRAPEAFF

j_call: TRBJ2-7
v_call: TRBV18
cdr3_aa: CASSPRVSSSSYEQYF